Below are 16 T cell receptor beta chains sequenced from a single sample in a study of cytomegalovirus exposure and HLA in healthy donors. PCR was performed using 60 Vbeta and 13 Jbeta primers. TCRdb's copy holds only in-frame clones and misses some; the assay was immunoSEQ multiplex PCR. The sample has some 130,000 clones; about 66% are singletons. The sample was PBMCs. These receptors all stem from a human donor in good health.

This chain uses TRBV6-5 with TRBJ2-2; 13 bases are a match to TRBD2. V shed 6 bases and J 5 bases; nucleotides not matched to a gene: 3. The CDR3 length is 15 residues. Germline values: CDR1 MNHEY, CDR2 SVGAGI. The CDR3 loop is CASSRLAGGTGELFF. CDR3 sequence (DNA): TGTGCCAGCAGCCGACTAGCGGGAGGTACCGGGGAGCTGTTTTTT.

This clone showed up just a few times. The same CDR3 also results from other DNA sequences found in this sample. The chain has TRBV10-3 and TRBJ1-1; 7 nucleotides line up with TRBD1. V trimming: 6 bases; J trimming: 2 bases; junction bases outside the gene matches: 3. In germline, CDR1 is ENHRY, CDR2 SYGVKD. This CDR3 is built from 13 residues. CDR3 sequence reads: CAIRGTENTEAFF. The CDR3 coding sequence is TGTGCCATCAGAGGGACAGAAAACACTGAAGCTTTCTTT.

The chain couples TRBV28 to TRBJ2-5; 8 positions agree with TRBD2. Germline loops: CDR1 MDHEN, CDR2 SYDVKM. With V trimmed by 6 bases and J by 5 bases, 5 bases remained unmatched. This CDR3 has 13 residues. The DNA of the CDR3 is TGTGCCAGCAGAAAACCGGGGGGGGAGACCCAGTACTTC. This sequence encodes CASRKPGGETQYF. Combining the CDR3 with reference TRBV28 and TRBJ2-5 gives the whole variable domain DVKVTQSSRYLVKRTGEKVFLECVQDMDHENMFWYRQDPGLGLRLIYFSYDVKMKEKGDIPEGYSVSREKKERFSLILESASTNQTSMYLCASRKPGGETQYFGPGTRLLVL.

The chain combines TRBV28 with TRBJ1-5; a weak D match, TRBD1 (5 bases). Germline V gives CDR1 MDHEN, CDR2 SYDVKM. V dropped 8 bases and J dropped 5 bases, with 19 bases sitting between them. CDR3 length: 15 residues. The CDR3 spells CASVKDRRSYQPQHF. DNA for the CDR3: TGTGCCAGCGTTAAAGACAGAAGATCCTATCAGCCCCAGCATTTT.

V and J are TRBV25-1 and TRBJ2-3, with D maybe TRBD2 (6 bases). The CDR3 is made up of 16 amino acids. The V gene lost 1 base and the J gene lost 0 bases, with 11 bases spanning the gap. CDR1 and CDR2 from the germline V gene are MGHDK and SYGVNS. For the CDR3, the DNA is TGTGCCAGCAGTGAATGGGTTAGCGGTAGCACAGATACGCAGTATTTT. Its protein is CASSEWVSGSTDTQYF. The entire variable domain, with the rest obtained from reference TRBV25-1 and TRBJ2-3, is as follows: EADIYQTPRYLVIGTGKKITLECSQTMGHDKMYWYQQDPGMELHLIHYSYGVNSTEKGDLSSESTVSRIRTEHFPLTLESARPSHTSQYLCASSEWVSGSTDTQYFGPGTRLTVL.

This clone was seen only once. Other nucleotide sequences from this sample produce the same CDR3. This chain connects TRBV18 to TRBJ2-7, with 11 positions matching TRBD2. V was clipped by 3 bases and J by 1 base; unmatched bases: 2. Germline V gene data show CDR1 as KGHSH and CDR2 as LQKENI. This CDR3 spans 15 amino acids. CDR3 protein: CASSPGTSGSYEQYF. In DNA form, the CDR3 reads TGTGCCAGCTCACCCGGGACTAGCGGTTCCTACGAGCAGTACTTC.

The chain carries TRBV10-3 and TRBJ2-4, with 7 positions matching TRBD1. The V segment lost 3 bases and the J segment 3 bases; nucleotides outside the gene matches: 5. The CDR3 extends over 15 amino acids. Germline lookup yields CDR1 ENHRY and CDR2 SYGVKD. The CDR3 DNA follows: TGTGCCATCAGTGAACGGGACAGCCTCAAAAACATTCAGTACTTC. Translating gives CAISERDSLKNIQYF.

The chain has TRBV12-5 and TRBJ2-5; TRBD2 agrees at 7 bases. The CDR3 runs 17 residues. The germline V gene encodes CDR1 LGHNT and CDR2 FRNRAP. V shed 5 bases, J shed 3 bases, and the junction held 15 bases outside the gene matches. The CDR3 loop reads CASGLLASGGLEETQYF. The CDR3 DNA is TGTGCTAGTGGTCTCCTGGCTAGCGGCGGACTAGAAGAGACCCAGTACTTC. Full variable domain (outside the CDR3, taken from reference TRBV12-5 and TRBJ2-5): DARVTQTPRHKVTEMGQEVTMRCQPILGHNTVFWYRQTMMQGLELLAYFRNRAPLDDSGMPKDRFSAEMPDATLATLKIQPSEPRDSAVYFCASGLLASGGLEETQYFGPGTRLLVL.

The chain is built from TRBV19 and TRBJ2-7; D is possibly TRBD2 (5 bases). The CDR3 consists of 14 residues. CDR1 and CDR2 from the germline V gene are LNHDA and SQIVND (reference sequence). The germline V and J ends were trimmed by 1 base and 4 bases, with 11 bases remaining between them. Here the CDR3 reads CASSIGTSSYEQYF. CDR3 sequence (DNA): TGTGCCAGTAGTATAGGGACTTCGTCATACGAGCAGTACTTC. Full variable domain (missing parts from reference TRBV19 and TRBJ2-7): DGGITQSPKYLFRKEGQNVTLSCEQNLNHDAMYWYRQDPGQGLRLIYYSQIVNDFQKGDIAEGYSVSREKKESFPLTVTSAQKNPTAFYLCASSIGTSSYEQYFGPGTRLTVT.

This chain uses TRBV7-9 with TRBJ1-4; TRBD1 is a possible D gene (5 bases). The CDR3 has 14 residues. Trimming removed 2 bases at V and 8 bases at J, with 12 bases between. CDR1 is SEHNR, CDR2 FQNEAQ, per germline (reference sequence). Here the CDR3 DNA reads TGTGCCAGCAGCTTAATACAGGTTGAAGAAAAACTGTTTTTT. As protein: CASSLIQVEEKLFF.

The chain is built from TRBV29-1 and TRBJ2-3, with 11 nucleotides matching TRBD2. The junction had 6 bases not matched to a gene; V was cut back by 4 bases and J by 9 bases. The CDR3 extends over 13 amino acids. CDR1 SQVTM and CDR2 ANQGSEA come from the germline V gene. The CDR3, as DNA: TGCAGCGTTGGGGGGACTAGCGGAAAGACGCAGTATTTT. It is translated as CSVGGTSGKTQYF.

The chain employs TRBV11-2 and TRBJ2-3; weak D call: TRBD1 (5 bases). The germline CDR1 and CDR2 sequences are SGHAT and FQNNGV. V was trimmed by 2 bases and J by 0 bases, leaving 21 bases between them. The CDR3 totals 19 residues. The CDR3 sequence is CASSLIGATGPPSTDTQYF. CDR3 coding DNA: TGTGCCAGCAGCTTAATTGGGGCGACTGGCCCCCCGAGCACAGATACGCAGTATTTT.

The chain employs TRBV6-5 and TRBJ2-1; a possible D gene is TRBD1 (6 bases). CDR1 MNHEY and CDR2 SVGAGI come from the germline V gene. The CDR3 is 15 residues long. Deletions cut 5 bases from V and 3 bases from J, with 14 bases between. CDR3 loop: CASSAARDNYNEQFF. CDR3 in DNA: TGTGCCAGCAGTGCCGCCCGGGACAACTACAATGAGCAGTTCTTC.

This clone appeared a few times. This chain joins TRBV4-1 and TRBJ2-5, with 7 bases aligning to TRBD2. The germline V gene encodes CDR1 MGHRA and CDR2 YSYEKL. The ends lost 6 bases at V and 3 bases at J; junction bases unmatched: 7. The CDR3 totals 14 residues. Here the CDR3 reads CASSREGAEETQYF. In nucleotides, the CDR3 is TGCGCCAGCAGTAGGGAGGGCGCGGAAGAGACCCAGTACTTC.

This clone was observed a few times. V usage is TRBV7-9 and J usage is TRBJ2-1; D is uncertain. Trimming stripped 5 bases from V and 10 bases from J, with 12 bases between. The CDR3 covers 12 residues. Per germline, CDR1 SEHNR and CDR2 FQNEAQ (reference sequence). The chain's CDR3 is CASSKEINEQFF. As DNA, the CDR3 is TGTGCCAGCAGCAAAGAGATCAACGAGCAGTTCTTC.

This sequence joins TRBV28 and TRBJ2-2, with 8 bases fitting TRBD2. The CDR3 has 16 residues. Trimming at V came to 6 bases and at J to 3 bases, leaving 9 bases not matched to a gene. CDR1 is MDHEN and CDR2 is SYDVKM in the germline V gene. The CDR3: CASSKLAARDTGELFF. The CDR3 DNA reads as TGTGCCAGCAGCAAACTAGCGGCCCGAGACACCGGGGAGCTGTTTTTT.